These 10 T cell receptor beta chains originate from one sample sequenced in a study of human T cells and chemical hapten exposure. TCRdb processed the RACE reads anew with MiXCR; each CDR3 protein has one entry. The data contain approximately 110,000 distinct CDR3 sequences, roughly 11% of them seen just once; the ten biggest clones take up under 4.5%. Described time point: patch test 1, 2 weeks after DPC sensitization. Treatment specified: therapeutic diphenylcyclopropenone sensitization with weekly scalp DPC. Specimen: whole blood, collected in connection with sensitization to the hapten diphenylcyclopropenone (DPC). All receptors derive from a woman between 35 and 50 years old with alopecia areata. Some clones in this sample may be carry-over from other donors' samples.

This clonotype was detected ten times or more. V is TRBV25-1 and J is TRBJ1-5; D not resolved. V was trimmed by 4 bases and J by 0 bases, leaving 13 bases between them. The length of the CDR3 is 16 residues. Germline-derived CDR1 and CDR2 are MGHDK and SYGVNS. The DNA of the CDR3 is TGTGCCAGCAGTGGGCAGCTTCTCTATAGCAATCAGCCCCAGCATTTT. It is translated as CASSGQLLYSNQPQHF. Drawing the rest from reference TRBV25-1 and TRBJ1-5, the complete variable domain is EADIYQTPRYLVIGTGKKITLECSQTMGHDKMYWYQQDPGMELHLIHYSYGVNSTEKGDLSSESTVSRIRTEHFPLTLESARPSHTSQYLCASSGQLLYSNQPQHFGDGTRLSIL.

This clonotype showed up many times. The chain links TRBV7-2 to TRBJ1-1; 7 bases are a match to TRBD1. J was trimmed by 4 bases and V by 1 base; bases with no gene match: 9. The CDR3 is made up of 16 amino acids. In germline, CDR1 is SGHTA, CDR2 FQGNSA. DNA of the CDR3: TGTGCCAGCAGCTTAGATCAGGGGGGTTTCGGCACTGAAGCTTTCTTT. Translated, it gives CASSLDQGGFGTEAFF.

The CDR3 reads CAISDSETYNEQFF. The CDR3 DNA sequence: TGTGCCATCAGTGACAGCGAGACCTACAATGAGCAGTTCTTC. The chain links TRBV10-3 to TRBJ2-1; no clear D. Germline CDR1 is ENHRY and CDR2 is SYGVKD. Trimming left V 3 bases short and J 2 bases short, with 8 bases between. The CDR3 sequence is 14 residues long.

The CDR3 DNA is TGTGCCAGCAGCCAGACAGCCGGCCACTACGAGCAGTACTTC. Translation: CASSQTAGHYEQYF. The rearrangement links TRBV12-3 or TRBV12-4 to TRBJ2-7; TRBD1 is a possible D gene (5 bases). V shed 6 bases and J shed 3 bases, with 15 bases lying between them. There are 14 residues in the CDR3.

Points on this clonotype: A single base separates this from a much larger clone, so it may be a read error. The CDR3 carries no conserved terminal phenylalanine or tryptophan, so it likely arises from a read error. The chain joins TRBV4-2 to TRBJ2-7, with 10 bases aligning to TRBD1. V dropped 1 base and J dropped 0; count of bases not matched to a gene: 3. Germline CDR1 is LGHNA and CDR2 is YNFKEQ. This CDR3 has 16 residues. This CDR3 is CASSQGQGAPSYEQYL. The CDR3 nucleotides are TGTGCCAGCAGCCAAGGACAGGGGGCTCCCTCCTACGAGCAGTACCTC.

This clonotype was detected only a few times. V usage is TRBV12-5 and J usage is TRBJ2-2; D unclear. The germline V gene has CDR1 LGHNT and CDR2 FRNRAP. The V end was cut by 1 base, the J end by 3 bases, with 0 bases between. This CDR3 contains 12 residues. CDR3 bases: TGTGCTAGTGGTTTGGACACCGGGGAGCTGTTTTTT. Translating gives CASGLDTGELFF.

This clonotype was observed a handful of times. CDR3 DNA: TGCAGTGCTAGACCCGGACAGTATAATTCACCCCTCCACTTT. This gives the protein CSARPGQYNSPLHF. This chain connects TRBV20-1 to TRBJ1-6, with D perhaps matching TRBD1 (6 bases). The CDR3 runs to 14 residues. Trimming removed 2 bases from V and 4 bases from J, with 9 bases in between. CDR1 is DFQATT and CDR2 is SNEGSKA in the germline V gene (reference sequence).

This clonotype turned up a few times. This chain links TRBV5-4 with TRBJ2-3; D remains unclear. Germline lookup yields CDR1 SGHNT and CDR2 YYREEE (reference sequence). The CDR3 is made up of 14 amino acids. Trimming cost V 4 bases and J 1 base, with 10 bases left between them. Here the CDR3 DNA reads TGTGCCAGCAGCATAACTACTCGCACAGATACGCAGTATTTT. Its translation: CASSITTRTDTQYF. The whole variable domain, filled in from reference TRBV5-4 and TRBJ2-3, reads ETGVTQSPTHLIKTRGQQVTLRCSSQSGHNTVSWYQQALGQGPQFIFQYYREEENGRGNFPPRFSGLQFPNYSSELNVNALELDDSALYLCASSITTRTDTQYFGPGTRLTVL.

This clonotype was counted between two and nine times. J is TRBJ2-7 and V is TRBV7-2; D is possibly TRBD2 (5 bases). CDR1 SGHTA and CDR2 FQGNSA come from the germline V gene. Trimming removed 5 bases from V and 0 bases from J, with 14 bases in between. This CDR3 region has 15 residues. CDR3 DNA: TGTGCCAGCAGCCCCCGGCAGCGGTTCTCCTACGAGCAGTACTTC. Translated, it gives CASSPRQRFSYEQYF.

In this sample, this clonotype turned up a few times. The chain carries TRBV6-6 and TRBJ2-7, with D possibly being TRBD2 (6 bases). Trimming cost V 5 bases and J 6 bases, with 20 bases left between them. The CDR3 is 15 residues long. Germline V gene sequence: CDR1 MNHNY, CDR2 SVGAGI (reference sequence). CDR3 protein: CASSGTGTLPSEQYF. The DNA for the CDR3 is TGTGCCAGCAGTGGAACCGGGACTCTTCCGTCCGAGCAGTACTTC.